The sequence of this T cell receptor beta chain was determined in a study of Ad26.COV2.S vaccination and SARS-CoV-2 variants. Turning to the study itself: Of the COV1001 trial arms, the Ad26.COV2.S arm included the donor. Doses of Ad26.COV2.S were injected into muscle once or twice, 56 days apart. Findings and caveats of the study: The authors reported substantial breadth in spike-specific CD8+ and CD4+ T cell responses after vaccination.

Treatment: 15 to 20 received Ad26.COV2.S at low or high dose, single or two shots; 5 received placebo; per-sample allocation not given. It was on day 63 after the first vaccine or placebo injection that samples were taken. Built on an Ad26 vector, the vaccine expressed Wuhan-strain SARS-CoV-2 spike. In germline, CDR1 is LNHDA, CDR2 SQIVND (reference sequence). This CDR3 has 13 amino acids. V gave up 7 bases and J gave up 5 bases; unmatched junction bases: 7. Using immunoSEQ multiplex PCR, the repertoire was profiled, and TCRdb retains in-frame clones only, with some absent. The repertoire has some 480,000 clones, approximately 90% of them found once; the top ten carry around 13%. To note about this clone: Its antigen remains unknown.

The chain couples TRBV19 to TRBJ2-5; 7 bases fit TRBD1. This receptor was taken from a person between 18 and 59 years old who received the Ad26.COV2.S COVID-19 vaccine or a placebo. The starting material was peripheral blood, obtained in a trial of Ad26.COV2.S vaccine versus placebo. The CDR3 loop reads CASKPPQGETQYF. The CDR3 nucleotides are TGTGCCAGTAAACCCCCACAGGGGGAGACCCAGTACTTC.